A selection of T cell receptor beta chains follows, all from one sample in a study of blood T cell repertoires in COVID-19. Assay used: immunoSEQ multiplex PCR; TCRdb lists only in-frame clones, some missing. The sample yields 90,000 to 120,000 clones, almost 85% seen once. Sequenced sample: peripheral blood. These receptors all stem from a human donor in a cohort sampled during active COVID-19. Each CDR3 is given with its conserved first and last residue. The order of the fields is CDR3 DNA, CDR3 protein, D gene, clone size, V gene, J gene. The D gene is left open where the match is weak. Clone size is not always given. Where it is, it says once, few, many or a class for expanded clones.

TGTGCCAGCAGCTTAGGAGGGGGCGCGGAGACCCAGTACTTC	CASSLGGGAETQYF	TRBD1	-	TRBV7-8	TRBJ2-5
TGCGCCAGCAGCCCGACAGGGGAATATAACACTGAAGCTTTCTTT	CASSPTGEYNTEAFF	TRBD1	-	TRBV4-1	TRBJ1-1
TGTGCCAGCAGCGTAAATCCCCCTTTGGAGCGGGAGCTGAGTGGGGCCAACGTCCTGACTTTC	CASSVNPPLERELSGANVLTF	TRBD2	-	TRBV9	TRBJ2-6
TGTGCCAGCAGCTCGACTAGCGGGAGGGTGGAGACCCAGTACTTC	CASSSTSGRVETQYF	TRBD2	-	TRBV7-2	TRBJ2-5
TGCGCCAGCGGCGGGACGAACACCGGGGAGCTGTTTTTT	CASGGTNTGELFF	-	few	TRBV5-1	TRBJ2-2
TGTGCCAGCAGTTTACCGTCCGTCTCTGGAAACACCATATATTTT	CASSLPSVSGNTIYF	-	-	TRBV28	TRBJ1-3
TGTGCCTGGAGTGCGCAGGGGGCCCAGCCCCAGCATTTT	CAWSAQGAQPQHF	TRBD1	once	TRBV30	TRBJ1-5
TGTGCCAGCAGCTTAGTAGCGGGAGGTTCCAATGAGCAGTTCTTC	CASSLVAGGSNEQFF	TRBD2	-	TRBV7-2	TRBJ2-1
TGCGCCAGCAGCTTTGAGACAGGGTTTGAGCAGTACTTC	CASSFETGFEQYF	TRBD1	-	TRBV5-1	TRBJ2-7
TGTGCCAGCAGTTTATCGTATAGCGGGAGCTACGAGCAGTACTTC	CASSLSYSGSYEQYF	TRBD2	-	TRBV27	TRBJ2-7
TGTGCCAGCAGCTTACCATGGGGACAGGGGGCCTATGGCTACACCTTC	CASSLPWGQGAYGYTF	TRBD1	once	TRBV5-4	TRBJ1-2
TGTGCCAGCAGTGCTACCGGACAGAGCTCCTACAATGAGCAGTTCTTC	CASSATGQSSYNEQFF	-	-	TRBV6-1	TRBJ2-1
TGTGCCAGTAGTAAAGTCTTCGGGAATGAGCAGTTCTTC	CASSKVFGNEQFF	-	-	TRBV19	TRBJ2-1
TGTGCCAGCAGCGGATGGGGGGATTCACCCCTCCACTTT	CASSGWGDSPLHF	-	-	TRBV6-2/TRBV6-3	TRBJ1-6
TGTGCCAGCAGTGGGGACAGAACCTACAATGAGCAGTTCTTC	CASSGDRTYNEQFF	TRBD1	once	TRBV25-1	TRBJ2-1
TGTGCCAGCAGCTTGGGGCTAGCGACCGATACGCAGTATTTT	CASSLGLATDTQYF	-	few	TRBV5-6	TRBJ2-3
TGTGCCACCAGCTTAAGGACAGGGGATAGCGAGCAGTACTTC	CATSLRTGDSEQYF	TRBD1	-	TRBV15	TRBJ2-7
TGTGCCAGCAGCTCCACCCGAGGACAGGGCACCTATGGCTACACCTTC	CASSSTRGQGTYGYTF	TRBD1	-	TRBV11-2	TRBJ1-2
TGTGCCAGCAGTGCCCTCGGTGGAGGGCTGAAAGAGACCCAGTACTTC	CASSALGGGLKETQYF	-	-	TRBV28	TRBJ2-5
TGCAGCGTTGCGTTGAGGGGGCGGAGGCCTGAAGCTTTCTTT	CSVALRGRRPEAFF	TRBD1	-	TRBV29-1	TRBJ1-1
TGTGCCAGCAGTGCTAGCGGGCGAGGAGATGAGCAGTTCTTC	CASSASGRGDEQFF	TRBD2	once	TRBV2	TRBJ2-1
TGCGCCAGCAGCCAGGACAAACAAAATCAGCCCCAGCATTTT	CASSQDKQNQPQHF	-	few	TRBV4-3	TRBJ1-5
TGTGCCAGTACGGACACCGGGGAGCTGTTTTTT	CASTDTGELFF	-	-	TRBV19	TRBJ2-2
TGTGCCAGCTCACCAATGGGGGCTGAGCCCCAGCATTTT	CASSPMGAEPQHF	-	-	TRBV18	TRBJ1-5
TGTGCCAGCACCGTCGGCTATGGCTACACCTTC	CASTVGYGYTF	-	-	TRBV28	TRBJ1-2
TGTGCCAGCAGCTTAGAGATAGGAGAATGGGAGACCCAGTACTTC	CASSLEIGEWETQYF	-	-	TRBV7-2	TRBJ2-5
TGTGCCAGCAGCTTAGCCTCCTATGGCTACACCTTC	CASSLASYGYTF	-	-	TRBV7-9	TRBJ1-2
TGTGCCAGCAGCTTAGCGCTAGCGCTAAGCCAAGAGACCCAGTACTTC	CASSLALALSQETQYF	-	-	TRBV7-2	TRBJ2-5
TGTGCCAGCAGCTTAGGCTTTAGAGGGAATGAGCAGTTCTTC	CASSLGFRGNEQFF	-	-	TRBV7-9	TRBJ2-1
TGTGCCAGCAGCTTAGGGTGGGGACAGGGCGACACTGAAGCTTTCTTT	CASSLGWGQGDTEAFF	TRBD1	once	TRBV7-8	TRBJ1-1
TGTGCCAGCAGACTCCAGGGGGTGATGAACACTGAAGCTTTCTTT	CASRLQGVMNTEAFF	TRBD1	few	TRBV3-1/TRBV3-2	TRBJ1-1
TGTGCCAGTAGTATGGGACTAGCGGGAAACATTCAGTACTTC	CASSMGLAGNIQYF	TRBD2	-	TRBV19	TRBJ2-4
TGCGCCAGCAGCCAAGAAGGGCTAGCGGGCTACGAGCAGTACTTC	CASSQEGLAGYEQYF	TRBD2	-	TRBV4-1	TRBJ2-7
TGTGCCAGTAGGCAACAGGTACCTTACAATGAGCAGTTCTTC	CASRQQVPYNEQFF	-	once	TRBV19	TRBJ2-1
TGCGCCAGCAGCTTGGAGGCTCACAGCTCCTACGAGCAGTACTTC	CASSLEAHSSYEQYF	-	few	TRBV5-1	TRBJ2-7
TGTGCCAGCAGTGAGATACAGGGACGAAGTCAGCCCCAGCATTTT	CASSEIQGRSQPQHF	-	-	TRBV6-1	TRBJ1-5
TGTGCCAGCAGTCAGGACAGGGTCGCTGAAGCTTTCTTT	CASSQDRVAEAFF	TRBD1	-	TRBV6-2/TRBV6-3	TRBJ1-1
TGTGCCAGTAGAAGACAGGGCAACTCCTACAATGAGCAGTTCTTC	CASRRQGNSYNEQFF	TRBD1	-	TRBV19	TRBJ2-1
TGTGCCAGCAGCCCTCCTACTTACTCTGGAAACACCATATATTTT	CASSPPTYSGNTIYF	-	-	TRBV3-1/TRBV3-2	TRBJ1-3
TGTGCCAGCAGTTTGAAAGGAGCCGGAGATACGCAGTATTTT	CASSLKGAGDTQYF	-	-	TRBV28	TRBJ2-3
TGTGCCAGCAGCTTTAGCAGGGATGGAGAGACCCAGTACTTC	CASSFSRDGETQYF	-	-	TRBV7-2	TRBJ2-5
TGCGCCAGCAGCTTGACACAGCGGTCCACTGAAGCTTTCTTT	CASSLTQRSTEAFF	-	-	TRBV5-1	TRBJ1-1
TGTGCCAGCAGCGTAGGGGCTATAGGTAACTATGGCTACACCTTC	CASSVGAIGNYGYTF	-	-	TRBV9	TRBJ1-2